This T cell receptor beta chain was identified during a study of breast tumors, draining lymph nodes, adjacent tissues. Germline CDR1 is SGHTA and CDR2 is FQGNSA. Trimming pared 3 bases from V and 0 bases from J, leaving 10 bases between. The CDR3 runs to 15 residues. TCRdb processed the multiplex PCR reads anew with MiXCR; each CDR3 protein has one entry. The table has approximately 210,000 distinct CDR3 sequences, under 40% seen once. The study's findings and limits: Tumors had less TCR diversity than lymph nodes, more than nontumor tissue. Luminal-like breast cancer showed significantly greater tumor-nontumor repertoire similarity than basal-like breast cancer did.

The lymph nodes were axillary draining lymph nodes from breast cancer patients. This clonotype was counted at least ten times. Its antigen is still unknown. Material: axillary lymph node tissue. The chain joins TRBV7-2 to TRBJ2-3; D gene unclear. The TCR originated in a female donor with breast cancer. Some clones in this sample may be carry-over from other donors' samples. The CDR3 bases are TGTGCCAGCAGCTTCCGAACGCCAAGCACAGATACGCAGTATTTT. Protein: CASSFRTPSTDTQYF.